What follows are 22 T cell receptor beta chains derived from one specimen sequenced in a study of blood T cell repertoires in COVID-19. Data came from immunoSEQ multiplex PCR; TCRdb stores just in-frame clones and leaves some out. Of some 160,000 clones in the sample, more than 80% are singletons; the top ten hold approximately 3%. Sequencing used peripheral blood. The receptors come from a man aged 55 to 70 with acute or convalescent COVID-19.

This clone was recorded only once. The chain links TRBV27 to TRBJ2-4; the match to TRBD1 covers 9 bases. The CDR3 consists of 17 residues. Germline values: CDR1 MNHEY, CDR2 SMNVEV (reference sequence). Trimming removed 5 bases from V and 4 bases from J; junction bases left unmatched: 12. The CDR3 DNA sequence: TGTGCCAGCAGTAAAACGGGGACAGGGTTGACAAAAAACATTCAGTACTTC. Amino acids: CASSKTGTGLTKNIQYF.

This rearrangement joins TRBV9 to TRBJ1-2; no clear D. V shed 3 bases and J shed 8 bases, with 17 bases lying between them. Per the germline V gene, CDR1 is SGDLS and CDR2 is YYNGEE. The CDR3 spans 14 residues. The CDR3 bases are TGTGCCAGCAGCGCTACCGGTATTTCACTAGGCTACACCTTC. Its protein is CASSATGISLGYTF.

This chain links TRBV6-5 with TRBJ2-7; weak D call: TRBD2 (5 bases). The CDR3 consists of 13 residues. Germline V gene lookup returns CDR1 MNHEY and CDR2 SVGAGI. The germline V and J ends were trimmed by 7 bases and 0 bases, with 10 bases remaining between them. The CDR3: CASTRGSSYEQYF. The CDR3 coding sequence is TGTGCCAGCACTCGGGGAAGCTCCTACGAGCAGTACTTC.

J is TRBJ2-7 and V is TRBV2; 11 nucleotides agree with TRBD2. This CDR3 is built from 17 residues. From germline, CDR1 is SNHLY and CDR2 FYNNEI. The V and J ends lost 6 bases and 0 bases, in that order; junction bases with no gene match: 10. The CDR3 here is CASRGGLAGSSSYEQYF. The CDR3 DNA reads TGTGCCAGCAGGGGAGGACTAGCGGGTTCAAGCTCCTACGAGCAGTACTTC.

The rearrangement joins TRBV9 to TRBJ1-2; perhaps TRBD1 as D (6 bases). Between the trimmed V and J ends, which lost 4 bases and 6 bases, there was a span of 19 bases. The CDR3 contains 15 residues. CDR1 and CDR2 (germline): SGDLS, YYNGEE. CDR3 coding DNA: TGTGCCAGCAGCTCACGAACGGGACACGGGGATGGCTACACCTTC. Protein product: CASSSRTGHGDGYTF.

This chain uses TRBV4-1 with TRBJ2-7; TRBD2 is a possible D gene (5 bases). Between the trimmed V and J ends, which lost 0 bases and 7 bases, there was a span of 16 bases. Germline V gene data show CDR1 as MGHRA and CDR2 as YSYEKL. The CDR3 has 15 residues. In nucleotides, the CDR3 is TGCGCCAGCAGCCAAGAGCGGGCCCTTCCTGGGGAGCAGTACTTC. Amino acids: CASSQERALPGEQYF.

J is TRBJ2-2 and V is TRBV5-6; 8 bases line up with TRBD1. Germline V lookup: CDR1 SGHDT, CDR2 YYEEEE. With 3 bases clipped from V and 6 bases from J, the junction kept 7 bases outside the gene matches. This CDR3 has 15 residues. The CDR3 bases are TGTGCCAGCAGCTGGGCAGGGGGCGGGTCCGGGGAGCTGTTTTTT. This translates into CASSWAGGGSGELFF. The full variable domain, rest sourced from reference TRBV5-6 and TRBJ2-2, is DAGVTQSPTHLIKTRGQQVTLRCSPKSGHDTVSWYQQALGQGPQFIFQYYEEEERQRGNFPDRFSGHQFPNYSSELNVNALLLGDSALYLCASSWAGGGSGELFFGEGSRLTVL.

The genes are TRBV30 and TRBJ1-5, with TRBD1 as a possible D gene (6 bases). Trimming took off 7 bases at V and 4 bases at J, with 17 bases between the two ends. The CDR3 spans 14 residues. CDR1 GTSNPN and CDR2 SVGIG come from the germline V gene (reference sequence). CDR3: CASSGHGRNQPQHF. CDR3 in DNA: TGTGCCTCCTCGGGACACGGGCGTAATCAGCCCCAGCATTTT.

The chain links TRBV6-6 to TRBJ1-5; maybe TRBD1 (5 bases). CDR1 and CDR2 from the germline V gene are MNHNY and SVGAGI (reference sequence). V lost 5 bases and J 0 bases, leaving 11 bases between the germline ends. The CDR3 totals 15 residues. CDR3 protein: CASSAGTYSNQPQHF. CDR3 bases: TGTGCCAGCAGTGCGGGGACCTATAGCAATCAGCCCCAGCATTTT.

This clone was observed once. The V call is TRBV7-8, the J call TRBJ1-4; TRBD1 aligns across 9 bases. Germline CDR1 and CDR2: SGHVS and FQNEAQ. With V trimmed by 5 bases and J by 8 bases, 9 bases remained unmatched. The CDR3 spans 15 residues. The CDR3 DNA reads TGTGCCAGCAGCCAATACCGGGACAGGGACGAAAAACTGTTTTTT. Its translation is CASSQYRDRDEKLFF.

The chain combines TRBV19 with TRBJ2-3, with 9 positions matching TRBD2. This CDR3 region has 15 residues. Germline V gives CDR1 LNHDA, CDR2 SQIVND (reference sequence). V was pared by 3 bases and J by 8 bases, with 9 bases of the junction left unmatched. Here the CDR3 reads CASSMVSGGIRTQYF. The CDR3 coding sequence is TGTGCCAGTAGTATGGTTAGCGGGGGTATTCGTACGCAGTATTTT.

The chain couples TRBV5-8 to TRBJ2-7; D possibly corresponds to TRBD2 (6 bases). Between the trimmed V and J ends, which lost 6 bases and 0 bases, there was a span of 19 bases. Per germline, CDR1 SGHTS and CDR2 YDEGEE. This CDR3 has 16 residues. CDR3 bases: TGTGCCAGCATGCCTCCGGTGGGGGGACCCTCCTACGAGCAGTACTTC. It encodes CASMPPVGGPSYEQYF.

This clone was counted a few times. The chain links TRBV3-1 (or the pseudogene TRBV3-2) to TRBJ1-2; D is ambiguous. This CDR3 is built from 16 residues. In germline, CDR1 is LGHDT, CDR2 YNNKEL (reference sequence). V lost 4 bases and J 3 bases, leaving 18 bases between the germline ends. The CDR3, as DNA: TGTGCCAGCAGCCGCGAGCCACGGTTCGCCGACTATGGCTACACCTTC. Translation gives CASSREPRFADYGYTF.

V gene TRBV6-6 combines with J gene TRBJ1-6; the match to TRBD1 covers 9 bases. Germline values: CDR1 MNHNY, CDR2 SVGAGI (reference sequence). Germline trimming cut 5 bases from V and 3 bases from J; bases unmatched to any gene: 8. This CDR3 region has 17 residues. The CDR3 region is CASSRIGQGSYNSPLHF. The CDR3 region has the DNA TGTGCCAGCAGTCGGATAGGACAGGGGAGCTATAATTCACCCCTCCACTTT.

This chain links TRBV2 with TRBJ1-2; 8 nucleotides match TRBD1. V shed 4 bases and J 8 bases; nucleotides not matched to a gene: 15. Germline CDR1 and CDR2: SNHLY and FYNNEI. The CDR3 is 16 amino acids. The CDR3 here is CASSGGTGYLFDGYTF. CDR3 in DNA: TGTGCCAGCAGTGGCGGGACAGGCTATCTATTTGACGGCTACACCTTC.

The V gene is TRBV9, the J gene TRBJ1-3; 7 bases map to TRBD1. V lost 1 base and J lost 10; bases outside the gene matches: 8. The CDR3 consists of 14 residues. Germline V lookup: CDR1 SGDLS, CDR2 YYNGEE. As DNA, the CDR3 is TGTGCCAGCAGCGTACAGGGGACAGCCGGAACCATATATTTT. Protein sequence: CASSVQGTAGTIYF.

V gene TRBV11-2 combines with J gene TRBJ2-5; a weak D match, TRBD2 (5 bases). Trimming removed 0 bases at V and 5 bases at J, with 13 bases between. Germline V gene lookup returns CDR1 SGHAT and CDR2 FQNNGV. CDR3 size: 15 residues. CDR3: CASSLELGFGETQYF. CDR3 bases: TGTGCCAGCAGCTTAGAACTAGGGTTTGGGGAGACCCAGTACTTC. Full variable domain (rest looked up from reference TRBV11-2 and TRBJ2-5): EAGVAQSPRYKIIEKRQSVAFWCNPISGHATLYWYQQILGQGPKLLIQFQNNGVVDDSQLPKDRFSAERLKGVDSTLKIQPAKLEDSAVYLCASSLELGFGETQYFGPGTRLLVL.

The chain employs TRBV12-5 and TRBJ2-1, with no clear D. Germline V gives CDR1 LGHNT, CDR2 FRNRAP. Trimming cost V 6 bases and J 1 base, with 16 bases left between them. CDR3 length: 16 amino acids. This CDR3 reads CASGLGRVGSYNEQFF. Here the CDR3 DNA reads TGTGCTAGTGGCCTCGGTCGTGTCGGTTCCTACAATGAGCAGTTCTTC.

The count of this clone is one. Other DNA sequences in the same sample also yield this CDR3. In nucleotides, the CDR3 is TGTGCCAGCAGCTTAGGGAGAAACACTGAAGCTTTCTTT. This translates into CASSLGRNTEAFF. V and J are TRBV7-2 and TRBJ1-1; D uncertain. The CDR3 runs to 13 residues. In germline, CDR1 is SGHTA, CDR2 FQGNSA. The germline V and J ends were trimmed by 1 base and 2 bases, with 5 bases remaining between them.

The CDR3 DNA follows: TGTGCCAGCAGACCAACAGGGGGCCGCGAGCAGTACTTC. Protein product: CASRPTGGREQYF. This chain joins TRBV11-2 and TRBJ2-7, with 9 bases that match TRBD1. CDR1 SGHAT and CDR2 FQNNGV come from the germline V gene. The CDR3 contains 13 residues. Trimming at V came to 6 bases and at J to 6 bases, leaving 6 bases not matched to a gene.

The chain links TRBV12-3 or TRBV12-4 to TRBJ1-1, with D tentatively TRBD1 (5 bases). The V and J ends lost 5 bases and 3 bases respectively, with 10 bases between them. The CDR3 extends over 13 amino acids. Written as DNA, the CDR3 is TGTGCCAGCAGTCTGGGACTCCACACTGAAGCTTTCTTT. It specifies CASSLGLHTEAFF.

The CDR3 is CASSPHGTGYEQYF. Written as DNA, the CDR3 is TGTGCCAGCAGCCCCCACGGGACAGGCTACGAGCAGTACTTC. This chain joins TRBV3-1 (or the pseudogene TRBV3-2) and TRBJ2-7; 8 nucleotides align to TRBD1. The CDR3 has 14 amino acids. CDR1 LGHDT and CDR2 YNNKEL come from the germline V gene (reference sequence). The junction had 5 bases not matched to a gene; V was cut back by 4 bases and J by 3 bases.